This T cell receptor (beta chain) was sequenced during a study of T-cell reconstitution after alpha-beta-depleted transplantation in children. General study points: Diversity and T-cell counts at one year after transplant derived mostly from new T cells. Several hundred graft clones that had expanded were reportedly the source of alpha-beta T cells about two months after transplant. Elevated TCRbeta diversity at day 60 was traced, in some patients, to surviving recipient T cells and thymic progenitors.

This clonotype was counted only a few times. The target antigen is unknown. It was with unique molecular identifiers that the TCRbeta library was prepared. One entry per CDR3 protein results from TCRdb running MiXCR on the PCR reads. The data contain approximately 800,000 distinct CDR3 sequences, roughly 15% of them seen just once; the ten biggest clones take up around 5.3%. V was cut by 1 base and J by 5 bases, with 17 bases left in between. The CDR3 sequence is 15 residues long. Per the germline V gene, CDR1 is DFQATT and CDR2 is SNEGSKA (reference sequence). The chain couples TRBV20-1 to TRBJ1-1; perhaps TRBD1 as D (5 bases). Here the sequenced sample was PBMCs, mostly from graft donor cells, taken 360 days after TCRalphabeta/CD19-depleted stem cell transplant. The source is a male patient under 18 who had a stem cell transplant for acute lymphoblastic leukemia, so the T cells may come from the graft donor. CDR3 sequence reads: CSARGGRTKATEAFF. The CDR3 region has the DNA TGCAGTGCTAGAGGGGGACGAACCAAGGCAACTGAAGCTTTCTTT.